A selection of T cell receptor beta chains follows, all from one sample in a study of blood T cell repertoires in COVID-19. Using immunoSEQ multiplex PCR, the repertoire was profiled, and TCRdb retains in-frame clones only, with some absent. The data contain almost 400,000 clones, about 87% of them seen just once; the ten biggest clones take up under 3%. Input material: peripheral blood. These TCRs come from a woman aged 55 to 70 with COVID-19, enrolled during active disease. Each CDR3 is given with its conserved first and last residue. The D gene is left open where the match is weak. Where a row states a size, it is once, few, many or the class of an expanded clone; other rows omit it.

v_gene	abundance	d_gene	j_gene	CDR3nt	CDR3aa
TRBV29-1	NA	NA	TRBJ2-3	TGCAGCGCCGGGACTGACGGGCGTCCGCAGTATTTT	CSAGTDGRPQYF
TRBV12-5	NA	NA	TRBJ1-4	TGTGCTAGTGGTTTGGTACAGGGCGACGGTGAAAAACTGTTTTTT	CASGLVQGDGEKLFF
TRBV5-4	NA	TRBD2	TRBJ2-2	TGTGCCAGCAGCTTAACCCTGCTAGCGGATAACACCGGGGAGCTGTTTTTT	CASSLTLLADNTGELFF
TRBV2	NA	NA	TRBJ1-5	TGTGCCAGCAGTGTCATAGTATTACGGGGTGAGCCCCAGCATTTT	CASSVIVLRGEPQHF
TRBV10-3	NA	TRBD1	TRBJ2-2	TGTGCCATCAGTGACCCCGGGACAGGGAACACCGGGGAGCTGTTTTTT	CAISDPGTGNTGELFF
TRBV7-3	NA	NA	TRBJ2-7	TGTGCCAGCAGCCCCGAGCCTAGCTCCTACGAGCAGTACTTC	CASSPEPSSYEQYF
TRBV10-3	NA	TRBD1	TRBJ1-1	TGTGCCATCAGTGCCGGACAGGCAACCACTGAAGCTTTCTTT	CAISAGQATTEAFF
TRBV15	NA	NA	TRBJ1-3	TGTGCCACCAGCAGAGATCACCAGGCCTCTGGAAACACCATATATTTT	CATSRDHQASGNTIYF
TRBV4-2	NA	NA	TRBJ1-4	TGTGCCAGCCAGCCAAGGAGGGGGGGTGAAAAACTGTTTTTT	CASQPRRGGEKLFF
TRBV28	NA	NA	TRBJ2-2	TGTGCCAGCAGTTTATGGAGTACCGGGGAGCTGTTTTTT	CASSLWSTGELFF
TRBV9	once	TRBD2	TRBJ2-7	TGTGCCAGCAGCGTAAAAGCGGGACCCAGCTACGAGCAGTACTTC	CASSVKAGPSYEQYF
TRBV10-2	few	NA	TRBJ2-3	TGCGCCAGCAAACCGGGTTCGGATACGCAGTATTTT	CASKPGSDTQYF
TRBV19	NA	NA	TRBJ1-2	TGTGCCAGTAGTACGGGGAATGGGGTCCGTGGCTACACCTTC	CASSTGNGVRGYTF
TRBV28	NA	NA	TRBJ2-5	TGTGCCGCCCTTTCCAGGGGCCAAGAGACCCAGTACTTC	CAALSRGQETQYF
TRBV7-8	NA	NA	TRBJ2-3	TGTGCCAGCAGCTTAGAGGAGGCCGGCACAGATACGCAGTATTTT	CASSLEEAGTDTQYF
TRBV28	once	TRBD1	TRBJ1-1	TGTGCCAGCAGGCTAGGGGGCGGAACTGAAGCTTTCTTT	CASRLGGGTEAFF